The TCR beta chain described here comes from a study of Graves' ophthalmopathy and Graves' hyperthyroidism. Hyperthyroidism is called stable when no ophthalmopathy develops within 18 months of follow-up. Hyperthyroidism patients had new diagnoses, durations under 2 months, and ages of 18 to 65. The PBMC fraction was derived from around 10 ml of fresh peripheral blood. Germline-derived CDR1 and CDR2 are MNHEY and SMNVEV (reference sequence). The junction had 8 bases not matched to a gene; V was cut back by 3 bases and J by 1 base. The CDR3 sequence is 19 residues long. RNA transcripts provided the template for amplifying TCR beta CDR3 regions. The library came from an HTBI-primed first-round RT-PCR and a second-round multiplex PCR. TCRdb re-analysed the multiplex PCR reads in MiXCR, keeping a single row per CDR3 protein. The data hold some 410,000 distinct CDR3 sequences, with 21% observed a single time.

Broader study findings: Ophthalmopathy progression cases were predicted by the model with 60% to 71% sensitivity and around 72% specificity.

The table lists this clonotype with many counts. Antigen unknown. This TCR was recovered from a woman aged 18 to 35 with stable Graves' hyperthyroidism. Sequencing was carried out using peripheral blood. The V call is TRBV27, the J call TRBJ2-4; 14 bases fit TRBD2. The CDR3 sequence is CASSFGGTSGRGAKNIQYF. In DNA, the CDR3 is TGTGCCAGCAGTTTCGGAGGGACTAGCGGGAGAGGTGCCAAAAACATTCAGTACTTC.